The present T cell receptor beta chain was sequenced within a study of blood T cells in healthy people across ages. Study-level findings and limits: Naive CD4+ cells and diversity were both higher in long-lived donors than in aged donors. Because donor CMV status was unknown, expanded clonotype changes were possibly confounded.

Next came a second PCR, run for about 7 to 12 cycles, which used a sample-barcoded 5' primer along with a J-beta primer mix. Researchers report that a template-switch adaptor with 12 random nucleotides tagged each cDNA molecule. Each CDR3 protein is one row after TCRdb ran MiXCR on the 5' RACE reads. Of 710,000 or so distinct CDR3 sequences in the sample, about a fifth are singletons; the top ten hold 22%. Only a few counts were recorded for this clonotype. Its matching antigen is unknown. Sequencing was performed on blood. This TCR was sampled from a man between 65 and 85 years old in good health.

The CDR3 region has the DNA TGTGCCAGCAGTGAAGTAACAGGGGCCCTAGCCAAAAACATTCAGTACTTC. It specifies CASSEVTGALAKNIQYF. V gene TRBV6-1 combines with J gene TRBJ2-4; 7 nucleotides match TRBD1. Germline loops: CDR1 MNHNS, CDR2 SASEGT. The V segment lost 1 base and the J segment 0 bases; nucleotides outside the gene matches: 6. The CDR3 is 17 residues long.